The clone carrying this T cell receptor beta chain turned up a few times. Its antigen is unknown. This sample also contains other DNA sequences that code for the same CDR3. The sample originates from a study of beta chain features in type 1 diabetes. Study as a whole: Patients did not differ from healthy donors in age, gender or cell yield. Notes on the study in general: Cells that show high TCR expression could be over-represented by cDNA sequencing. Type 1 diabetes patients showed a moderate but significant shortening of TCRB CDR3s in all four CD4+ subsets.

The germline V gene encodes CDR1 SGHTA and CDR2 FQGTGA. V trimming: 5 bases; J trimming: 5 bases; junction bases outside the gene matches: 6. The CDR3 totals 14 residues. Sequencing targeted expressed TCRB transcripts, as all isolated RNA had been reverse transcribed. TCRdb keeps only in-frame clones here, not all; method: immunoSEQ multiplex PCR. The sample includes about 400,000 clones, around an eighth of them seen just once. The TCR comes from a woman under 30 with type 1 diabetes. This chain links TRBV7-3 with TRBJ2-5, with TRBD1 identical over 9 bases. Sequencing was performed on naive CD4+ T cells from blood. Here the CDR3 DNA reads TGTGCCAGCAGCCCACAGGGGGCGCGGGAGACCCAGTACTTC. Translation gives CASSPQGARETQYF. The whole variable domain, remainder taken from reference TRBV7-3 and TRBJ2-5, is GAGVSQTPSNKVTEKGKYVELRCDPISGHTALYWYRQSLGQGPEFLIYFQGTGAADDSGLPNDRFFAVRPEGSVSTLKIQRTERGDSAVYLCASSPQGARETQYFGPGTRLLVL.